The clone carrying this TCR beta chain was seen only a few times. The antigen is not known. MiXCR, applied by TCRdb to the reads, yields one record per CDR3 protein. The sample has about 770,000 distinct CDR3 sequences, almost 30% seen once; the top ten hold roughly 13%. The sample comes from a study of T cell repertoires in cytomegalovirus infection. Trimming removed 5 bases from V and 0 bases from J, with 14 bases in between. The CDR3 covers 16 residues. Germline V gene data show CDR1 as SGHTA and CDR2 as FQGTGA. The chain employs TRBV7-3 and TRBJ1-5; no definite D call. The sequences come from cultured CD8+ T cells from PBMCs, collected from culture after CMV antigen stimulation. The sequence derives from a human donor in good health (CMV status not recorded). Some clones in this sample may be carry-over from other donors' samples. The CDR3, as DNA: TGTGCCAGCAGCGTGGGGTCGGATCATAGCAATCAGCCCCAGCATTTT. Translating it yields CASSVGSDHSNQPQHF. Looking up the rest from reference TRBV7-3 and TRBJ1-5 gives the full variable domain: GAGVSQTPSNKVTEKGKYVELRCDPISGHTALYWYRQSLGQGPEFLIYFQGTGAADDSGLPNDRFFAVRPEGSVSTLKIQRTERGDSAVYLCASSVGSDHSNQPQHFGDGTRLSIL.